What follows are 2 T cell receptor beta chains derived from one specimen sequenced in a study of OX40 agonist ivuxolimab in advanced cancers. Repertoires were generated with immunoSEQ multiplex PCR, while TCRdb's copy carries only in-frame clones and drops some. The repertoire has over 80,000 clones, 70% to 90% of them found once; the top ten carry around 5.9%. Specimen: CD4+ or CD8+ T cells sorted from blood, collected in a trial of the OX40 agonist ivuxolimab. These receptors were obtained from an adult with an advanced solid tumor such as melanoma, head and neck, liver or kidney cancer.

In the case of this clone: This sample includes further DNA sequences coding for the same CDR3. The chain is built from TRBV5-4 and TRBJ2-3; D uncertain. Trimming took 2 bases from V and 0 from J, leaving 1 base between them. Germline CDR1 and CDR2: SGHNT and YYREEE (reference sequence). This CDR3 is built from 12 residues. The CDR3 bases are TGTGCCAGCAGCTTAAGCACAGATACGCAGTATTTT. Translation: CASSLSTDTQYF.

The chain carries TRBV5-4 and TRBJ2-3; 8 nucleotides agree with TRBD2. Germline V lookup: CDR1 SGHNT, CDR2 YYREEE (reference sequence). Trimming removed 4 bases from V and 2 bases from J; junction bases left unmatched: 6. This CDR3 has 15 amino acids. In DNA form, the CDR3 reads TGTGCCAGCAGCCCCAAACTAGCGGACACAGATACGCAGTATTTT. Amino acids: CASSPKLADTDTQYF.